These 9 T cell receptor beta chains were all obtained from the same sample, sequenced in a study of blood T cell repertoires in COVID-19. Assay used: immunoSEQ multiplex PCR; TCRdb lists only in-frame clones, some missing. In the table there are approximately 19,000 clones, roughly 93% of which are singletons. Sequencing input: peripheral blood. The source of these receptors is a human donor in a cohort sampled during active COVID-19.

The chain recombines TRBV3-1 (or the pseudogene TRBV3-2) with TRBJ2-5; 10 nucleotides line up with TRBD1. From germline, CDR1 is LGHDT and CDR2 YNNKEL (reference sequence). The CDR3 consists of 19 residues. Trimming at V came to 1 base and at J to 7 bases, leaving 18 bases not matched to a gene. CDR3 in DNA: TGTGCCAGCAGCCAAGCCGGGACAGGGGCGCGCGGGATTACGGGGACCCAGTACTTC. This sequence encodes CASSQAGTGARGITGTQYF.

V usage is TRBV7-8 and J usage is TRBJ1-5; 7 bases are shared with TRBD1. The V and J ends lost 6 bases and 4 bases, in that order; junction bases with no gene match: 3. The CDR3 has 13 residues. Germline-derived CDR1 and CDR2 are SGHVS and FQNEAQ. The DNA of the CDR3 is TGTGCCAGCAGTACAGGGGTAAATCAGCCCCAGCATTTT. Its protein is CASSTGVNQPQHF.

This sequence joins TRBV2 and TRBJ2-6, with D possibly matching TRBD1 (6 bases). The V gene lost 6 bases and the J gene lost 0 bases, with 6 bases spanning the gap. Looked up from germline, CDR1 is SNHLY and CDR2 is FYNNEI. There are 14 residues in the CDR3. The chain's CDR3 is CASRTGSGANVLTF. As DNA, the CDR3 is TGTGCCAGCAGGACAGGCTCTGGGGCCAACGTCCTGACTTTC.

The chain joins TRBV24-1 to TRBJ2-3; D possibly corresponds to TRBD2 (6 bases). CDR3 length: 12 amino acids. V shed 2 bases and J shed 8 bases, with 7 bases lying between them. Germline V gives CDR1 KGHDR, CDR2 SFDVKD. The CDR3 is CATSDSGVTQYF. Here the CDR3 DNA reads TGTGCCACCAGTGATTCGGGGGTTACGCAGTATTTT.

CDR3 sequence: CATSRDRGSGNTIYF. The CDR3 bases are TGTGCCACCAGCAGGGACAGGGGATCTGGAAACACCATATATTTT. The chain recombines TRBV15 with TRBJ1-3; 9 bases map to TRBD1. In germline, CDR1 is LNHNV, CDR2 YYDKDF (reference sequence). The V gene end was trimmed by 3 bases and the J gene end by 1 base; junction bases not matched to a gene: 1. The CDR3 runs to 15 residues.

The J gene is TRBJ1-1, the V gene TRBV9; 9 nucleotides agree with TRBD1. Trimming removed 2 bases from V and 3 bases from J; junction bases left unmatched: 5. The CDR3 contains 15 residues. The germline CDR1 and CDR2 sequences are SGDLS and YYNGEE. Here the CDR3 DNA reads TGTGCCAGCAGCGTCTGGACAGGGGACGACACTGAAGCTTTCTTT. Its protein is CASSVWTGDDTEAFF.

This clone has more than one count but fewer than ten. The chain uses TRBV7-9 and TRBJ2-7, with 8 bases aligning to TRBD1. CDR1 and CDR2 from the germline V gene are SEHNR and FQNEAQ (reference sequence). The CDR3 runs to 15 residues. The junction had 7 bases not matched to a gene; V was cut back by 5 bases and J by 1 base. The CDR3 coding sequence is TGTGCCAGCAGCCTGGCGAGGACAGGGTCCTACGAGCAGTACTTC. Translation gives CASSLARTGSYEQYF.

The rearrangement joins TRBV7-8 to TRBJ2-7; 9 positions agree with TRBD2. Germline V lookup: CDR1 SGHVS, CDR2 FQNEAQ. J gave up 6 bases and V 5 bases, and 11 bases lay outside the gene matches. There are 15 residues in the CDR3. The CDR3 loop is CASSMPTAGGIEQYF. Here the CDR3 DNA reads TGTGCCAGCAGCATGCCCACAGCGGGGGGCATCGAGCAGTACTTC.

CDR3 region: CASSVAPTSTSGRRSYEQYF. CDR3 bases: TGTGCCAGCAGCGTAGCCCCCACGTCGACTAGCGGGAGAAGGTCCTACGAGCAGTACTTC. The gene calls are TRBV9 and TRBJ2-7; 12 bases fit TRBD2. The V gene's germline CDR1 is SGDLS and CDR2 YYNGEE. V was clipped by 0 bases and J by 1 base; unmatched bases: 14. CDR3 length: 20 residues.